The T cell receptor (beta chain) under discussion was sequenced for a study of control samples from healthy donors and cancer patients. Only in-frame clones appear in the TCRdb table, and some are missing; sequencing was by immunoSEQ multiplex PCR. The sample has some 410,000 clones, approximately 92% seen once. There are 14 residues in the CDR3. Germline CDR1 is MNHEY and CDR2 is SVGAGI. After removal of 6 bases from V and 10 bases from J, the junction contained 11 bases not matched to a gene. The chain combines TRBV6-5 with TRBJ2-5; TRBD1 matches 10 bases. The receptor was isolated from a man aged 40-55 years with head and neck cancer. Source material: PBMCs. CDR3 sequence: CASSIDRGQRIQYF. The CDR3 DNA reads TGTGCCAGCAGCATTGACAGGGGGCAACGAATCCAGTACTTC.